This entry lists 5 T cell receptor beta chains sequenced from one sample in a study of blood T cell repertoires in COVID-19. Some clones are missing from TCRdb's copy, which holds only in-frame ones; the method was immunoSEQ multiplex PCR. The sample includes 220,000 or so clones, about 80% seen only once; the top ten take 2% to 2.5%. Sequenced input: peripheral blood. The receptors were gathered from an older woman with acute or convalescent COVID-19.

The chain carries TRBV30 and TRBJ1-1; no clear D. Trimming took 4 bases from V and 6 from J, leaving 12 bases between them. Germline CDR1 GTSNPN, CDR2 SVGIG (reference sequence). The CDR3 is 12 amino acids. CDR3 bases: TGTGCCTGGAAGGTCTGGAGGGCTGAAGCTTTCTTT. This sequence encodes CAWKVWRAEAFF.

The table lists this clone with a few counts. This chain joins TRBV7-3 and TRBJ2-1; 7 nucleotides agree with TRBD2. The length of the CDR3 is 15 residues. With V trimmed by 5 bases and J by 7 bases, 11 bases remained unmatched. CDR1 is SGHTA and CDR2 is FQGTGA in the germline V gene. CDR3 region: CASSQSGTHGNEQFF. The CDR3 bases are TGTGCCAGCAGCCAGAGCGGGACCCACGGGAATGAGCAGTTCTTC.

This clone was seen a single time. The chain is built from TRBV30 and TRBJ1-2; D is undetermined. This CDR3 is built from 14 residues. Germline assignment: CDR1 GTSNPN and CDR2 SVGIG (reference sequence). V lost 0 bases and J lost 8, with 16 bases in between. CDR3 nucleotides: TGTGCCTGGAGTGTACAAAGCAGGCGACGAGGCTACACCTTC. This translates into CAWSVQSRRRGYTF.

This chain uses TRBV11-3 with TRBJ1-2; TRBD1 might be the D (5 bases). The germline gives CDR1 SGHNT, CDR2 YENEEA. The V end was cut by 4 bases, the J end by 1 base, with 10 bases between. The CDR3 is 14 amino acids. The CDR3: CASSSRGSNYGYTF. DNA for the CDR3: TGTGCCAGCAGCTCTAGGGGCAGTAACTATGGCTACACCTTC.

The gene calls are TRBV12-3 or TRBV12-4 and TRBJ2-3; possibly TRBD1 for D (5 bases). The CDR3 sequence is 13 residues long. The germline V and J ends were trimmed by 3 bases and 4 bases, with 8 bases remaining between them. CDR3 protein: CASSFRDSDTQYF. DNA for the CDR3: TGTGCCAGCAGTTTCAGGGATTCAGATACGCAGTATTTT.